These 20 T cell receptor beta chains share one sample of origin, sequenced in a study of shared clonotypes between healthy human individuals (dated by TCRdb to the early 2020s). The method behind the library was the immunoSEQ multiplex PCR assay. TCRdb carries this immuneACCESS record with in-frame sequences only. Its versions omit some clonotypes, under half of them owing to an unresolved V gene in the studies checked, with the rest unexplained. In all, the sample holds 1,400,000 or so clones, and around 98.5% of those were seen once. The leading ten clones occupy under 0.45% of the sample. Sequenced input: naive CD4+ T cells sorted from blood. Read against the paper, the sample's cell subset or site label means: CD45RA+ positively selected. The receptors were sampled from a man between 25 and 39 years old in good health.

The V and J genes are TRBV5-1 and TRBJ1-2, with D hard to call. V gave up 4 bases and J gave up 3 bases, with 10 bases separating them. Germline V CDR1 and CDR2: SGHRS, YFSETQ. This CDR3 spans 13 amino acids. In DNA, the CDR3 is TGCGCCAGCAGCACAGACATGGACTATGGCTACACCTTC. This gives the protein CASSTDMDYGYTF.

The sample holds one count of this clone. This chain joins TRBV5-1 and TRBJ2-3, with D tentatively TRBD2 (6 bases). Trimming left V 6 bases short and J 2 bases short, with 13 bases between. CDR1 and CDR2 from the germline V gene are SGHRS and YFSETQ. CDR3 size: 14 residues. CDR3 amino acids: CASKQGGSTDTQYF. The CDR3 DNA reads TGCGCCAGCAAGCAGGGAGGCTCCACAGATACGCAGTATTTT.

The chain carries TRBV6-1 and TRBJ2-7; the D is unclear. Trimming removed 6 bases at V and 0 bases at J, with 12 bases between. The CDR3 is 14 amino acids. Looked up from germline, CDR1 is MNHNS and CDR2 is SASEGT. This chain's CDR3 is CASRITAPSYEQYF. The CDR3 DNA follows: TGTGCCAGCAGGATAACAGCCCCCTCCTACGAGCAGTACTTC.

This chain connects TRBV4-1 to TRBJ2-7; the match to TRBD2 covers 12 bases. CDR1 MGHRA and CDR2 YSYEKL come from the germline V gene. Trimming took 3 bases from V and 6 from J; bases not matched to a gene: 6. The CDR3 has 15 residues. The CDR3, as DNA: TGCGCCAGCAGCCAGGTGACTAGCGGGAGTGTCGAGCAGTACTTC. It encodes CASSQVTSGSVEQYF.

The rearrangement uses TRBV4-3 and TRBJ2-2; TRBD1 matches at 11 bases. The CDR3 is made up of 15 amino acids. Germline-derived CDR1 and CDR2 are LGHNA and YSLEER. J was trimmed by 7 bases and V by 6 bases; bases with no gene match: 7. Here the CDR3 reads CASSRTGGFGGELFF. The CDR3 DNA reads as TGCGCCAGCAGTCGGACAGGGGGCTTCGGCGGGGAGCTGTTTTTT.

The genes are TRBV6-6 and TRBJ2-7, with D possibly being TRBD1 (6 bases). Trimming shortened V by 5 bases and J by 0 bases, and 8 bases separated the two germline ends. The CDR3 is made up of 13 amino acids. Germline CDR1 reads MNHNY; CDR2 reads SVGAGI (reference sequence). This chain's CDR3 is CASSLQGSYEQYF. The CDR3 coding sequence is TGTGCCAGCAGTCTACAGGGCTCCTACGAGCAGTACTTC.

The chain links TRBV7-8 to TRBJ2-7, with unresolved D. CDR1 is SGHVS and CDR2 is FQNEAQ in the germline V gene. With 5 bases removed from V and 6 bases from J, the gap between germline ends came to 11 bases. The CDR3 is 12 residues long. The CDR3 coding sequence is TGTGCCAGCAGCCCGACGAGGAGCGAGCAGTACTTC. Translation: CASSPTRSEQYF.

The table lists this clone with a count of one. The J gene is TRBJ1-4, the V gene TRBV11-2, with a possible D match to TRBD1 (5 bases). V was clipped by 1 base and J by 5 bases, with 11 bases between them. This CDR3 is built from 15 residues. CDR1 is SGHAT and CDR2 is FQNNGV in the germline V gene. CDR3 in amino acids: CASSLVGVRNEKLFF. The DNA of the CDR3 is TGTGCCAGCAGCTTAGTAGGGGTCCGAAATGAAAAACTGTTTTTT.

V gene TRBV15 combines with J gene TRBJ2-3, with D maybe TRBD2 (6 bases). Germline V lookup: CDR1 LNHNV, CDR2 YYDKDF (reference sequence). Trimming stripped 0 bases from V and 1 base from J, with 11 bases between. The CDR3 consists of 16 residues. CDR3 DNA sequence: TGTGCCACCAGCAGAGATACGGCTAGCGGCACAGATACGCAGTATTTT. Protein product: CATSRDTASGTDTQYF.

The chain carries TRBV6-6 and TRBJ1-2; TRBD1 matches 7 bases. Germline V gives CDR1 MNHNY, CDR2 SVGAGI (reference sequence). Trimming cost V 6 bases and J 7 bases; bases outside gene matches: 8. The CDR3 runs to 13 residues. CDR3 DNA sequence: TGTGCCAGCAGCCCGACAGGGCCTAGTGGCTACACCTTC. Protein product: CASSPTGPSGYTF.

This sequence joins TRBV19 and TRBJ2-1; 7 nucleotides match TRBD2. Germline loops: CDR1 LNHDA, CDR2 SQIVND (reference sequence). Trimming at V came to 3 bases and at J to 4 bases, leaving 9 bases not matched to a gene. The CDR3 consists of 16 residues. CDR3 in DNA: TGTGCCAGTAGTATCTTGGCAGGGAGGGGATACAATGAGCAGTTCTTC. This translates into CASSILAGRGYNEQFF.

The V gene is TRBV19, the J gene TRBJ2-5; possibly TRBD2 for D (6 bases). There are 13 residues in the CDR3. Between the trimmed V and J ends, which lost 5 bases and 4 bases, there was a span of 11 bases. Germline lookup yields CDR1 LNHDA and CDR2 SQIVND (reference sequence). The CDR3 spells CASSSAGRETQYF. CDR3 sequence (DNA): TGTGCCAGTAGTTCAGCGGGTCGAGAGACCCAGTACTTC.

V usage is TRBV2 and J usage is TRBJ1-1, with no clear D. Trimming cost V 3 bases and J 3 bases, with 8 bases left between them. The length of the CDR3 is 13 residues. Germline lookup yields CDR1 SNHLY and CDR2 FYNNEI. The CDR3 nucleotides read TGTGCCAGCAGTGATGAAGCGGACACTGAAGCTTTCTTT. Amino acid sequence: CASSDEADTEAFF.

The chain is built from TRBV7-9 and TRBJ2-5; TRBD1 agrees at 9 bases. V shed 5 bases, J shed 5 bases, and the junction held 12 bases outside the gene matches. This CDR3 is built from 16 residues. Per germline, CDR1 SEHNR and CDR2 FQNEAQ (reference sequence). The DNA for the CDR3 is TGTGCCAGCAGCCGGGGGACAGGGACCTCGAGGGAGACCCAGTACTTC. Protein product: CASSRGTGTSRETQYF.

The J gene is TRBJ2-5, the V gene TRBV6-5; D possibly corresponds to TRBD2 (6 bases). There are 11 residues in the CDR3. CDR1 and CDR2 (germline): MNHEY, SVGAGI. Trimming pared 8 bases from V and 5 bases from J, leaving 9 bases between. This CDR3 reads CASGGAETQYF. The CDR3 DNA is TGTGCCAGCGGAGGGGCTGAGACCCAGTACTTC.

The chain joins TRBV7-9 to TRBJ2-3; 7 bases fit TRBD2. V shed 5 bases, J shed 4 bases, and the junction held 9 bases outside the gene matches. The CDR3 runs to 15 residues. The V gene's germline CDR1 is SEHNR and CDR2 FQNEAQ (reference sequence). CDR3 coding DNA: TGTGCCAGCAGCGTGGCGGCGGGAGAAGCAGATACGCAGTATTTT. It yields the protein CASSVAAGEADTQYF.

Only one count was recorded for this clone. This rearrangement joins TRBV19 to TRBJ1-5, with 9 bases matching TRBD1. This CDR3 region has 16 residues. V gave up 5 bases and J gave up 0 bases; unmatched junction bases: 5. The germline CDR1 and CDR2 sequences are LNHDA and SQIVND (reference sequence). The CDR3 DNA follows: TGTGCCAGTAGTCTAGGGACAGGGAATAGCAATCAGCCCCAGCATTTT. The encoded protein is CASSLGTGNSNQPQHF.

The CDR3 DNA reads as TGTGCCAGCAGCCCCTACGGACAGGGCTCCTACGAGCAGTACTTC. Translation: CASSPYGQGSYEQYF. The rearrangement joins TRBV6-6 to TRBJ2-7; 8 nucleotides align to TRBD1. Germline-derived CDR1 and CDR2 are MNHNY and SVGAGI (reference sequence). The CDR3 loop spans 15 amino acids. With 6 bases clipped from V and 0 bases from J, the junction kept 7 bases outside the gene matches.

CDR3 amino acids: CASSRLGQGGTEAFF. CDR3 in DNA: TGCGCCAGCAGCCGATTAGGACAGGGGGGGACTGAAGCTTTCTTT. The J gene is TRBJ1-1, the V gene TRBV4-1, with 10 bases aligning to TRBD1. Per the germline V gene, CDR1 is MGHRA and CDR2 is YSYEKL. The CDR3 totals 15 residues. V was pared by 4 bases and J by 5 bases, with 7 bases of the junction left unmatched.

A note on this clone: Within the sample, other DNA sequences also encode this same CDR3. The rearrangement links TRBV7-3 to TRBJ2-1; no reliable D call. This CDR3 is 13 amino acids long. The germline V and J ends were trimmed by 5 bases and 2 bases, with 7 bases remaining between them. Germline CDR1 reads SGHTA; CDR2 reads FQGTGA. The CDR3 protein is CASSPGTYNEQFF. Written as DNA, the CDR3 is TGTGCCAGCAGCCCTGGGACCTACAATGAGCAGTTCTTC. Combining the CDR3 with reference TRBV7-3 and TRBJ2-1 gives the whole variable domain GAGVSQTPSNKVTEKGKYVELRCDPISGHTALYWYRQSLGQGPEFLIYFQGTGAADDSGLPNDRFFAVRPEGSVSTLKIQRTERGDSAVYLCASSPGTYNEQFFGPGTRLTVL.